One sample yielded the 26 T cell receptor beta chains listed below, sequenced in a study of CD8+ T cells in alopecia areata. As for treatment: oral pan-JAK inhibitor, 5-10 mg twice daily. RNA was extracted and reverse transcribed into cDNA as the sequencing template. Here immunoSEQ multiplex PCR was the method, and the copy in TCRdb shows in-frame clones only, minus some. In the table there are some 190,000 clones, about 65% of which are singletons. Source: CD4+ T cells sorted from blood, taken between weeks 49 and 50, from a patient treated with tofacitinib. These receptor sequences come from a human donor with alopecia areata.

The chain couples TRBV2 to TRBJ2-5; no clear D gene. Germline CDR1 reads SNHLY; CDR2 reads FYNNEI. CDR3 length: 14 amino acids. Between the trimmed V and J ends, which lost 5 bases and 6 bases, there was a span of 16 bases. CDR3 loop: CASSPDTIGKTQYF. CDR3 DNA sequence: TGTGCCAGCAGTCCCGATACTATTGGAAAGACCCAGTACTTC. Based on the CDR3 plus reference TRBV2 and TRBJ2-5, the full variable domain is EPEVTQTPSHQVTQMGQEVILRCVPISNHLYFYWYRQILGQKVEFLVSFYNNEISEKSEIFDDQFSVERPDGSNFTLKIRSTKLEDSAMYFCASSPDTIGKTQYFGPGTRLLVL.

The V and J genes are TRBV5-6 and TRBJ2-1, with 8 bases matching TRBD1. V trimming: 4 bases; J trimming: 8 bases; junction bases outside the gene matches: 8. The CDR3 has 14 amino acids. The V gene's germline CDR1 is SGHDT and CDR2 YYEEEE. For the CDR3, the DNA is TGTGCCAGCAGCCCGCGGACAGGGACCCATGAGCAGTTCTTC. It yields the protein CASSPRTGTHEQFF.

The chain recombines TRBV30 with TRBJ1-1; D is undetermined. The V end lost 4 bases, the J end lost 1 base, and 7 bases lay between the germline ends. CDR1 is GTSNPN, CDR2 SVGIG, per germline (reference sequence). This CDR3 is built from 12 residues. As DNA, the CDR3 is TGTGCCTGGAACTCCGAGAACACTGAAGCTTTCTTT. It codes for CAWNSENTEAFF.

CDR3 sequence: CASSSSYGSAYEQYF. The CDR3 DNA follows: TGCGCCAGCAGCTCGTCCTACGGTTCAGCCTACGAGCAGTACTTC. The genes are TRBV5-1 and TRBJ2-7; D uncertain. The CDR3 consists of 15 residues. V lost 3 bases and J lost 2, with 15 bases in between. Looked up from germline, CDR1 is SGHRS and CDR2 is YFSETQ.

This clone has a handful of counts. The gene calls are TRBV18 and TRBJ1-1, with D hard to call. This CDR3 is built from 14 residues. The V gene lost 5 bases and the J gene lost 1 base, with 11 bases spanning the gap. Germline lookup yields CDR1 KGHSH and CDR2 LQKENI. The CDR3 region has the DNA TGTGCCAGCTCAGTAAAGACGGAGAACACTGAAGCTTTCTTT. Its protein product is CASSVKTENTEAFF.

This clone was counted only a few times. The CDR3 sequence: CASSPRHRIQYF. The CDR3 bases are TGTGCCAGCAGCCCTCGTCATCGCATTCAGTACTTC. This chain uses TRBV2 with TRBJ2-4; D gene ambiguous. The germline gives CDR1 SNHLY, CDR2 FYNNEI. There are 12 residues in the CDR3. The ends were cut back, 6 bases at V and 9 bases at J, with 12 bases in the middle. The full variable domain, rest sourced from reference TRBV2 and TRBJ2-4, is EPEVTQTPSHQVTQMGQEVILRCVPISNHLYFYWYRQILGQKVEFLVSFYNNEISEKSEIFDDQFSVERPDGSNFTLKIRSTKLEDSAMYFCASSPRHRIQYFGAGTRLSVL.

With regard to this clone: The same CDR3 arises from other DNA sequences in this sample as well. The rearrangement joins TRBV29-1 to TRBJ1-1; perhaps TRBD1 as D (6 bases). V was clipped by 4 bases and J by 0 bases, with 9 bases between them. The CDR3 is 13 amino acids. From germline, CDR1 is SQVTM and CDR2 ANQGSEA. CDR3 region: CSVVRGMNTEAFF. The CDR3 region has the DNA TGCAGCGTTGTCAGGGGTATGAACACTGAAGCTTTCTTT.

The rearrangement links TRBV2 to TRBJ2-3; 8 bases line up with TRBD1. The CDR3 is 15 amino acids. V lost 5 bases and J lost 4; bases outside the gene matches: 8. Germline CDR1 reads SNHLY; CDR2 reads FYNNEI. The CDR3 DNA reads as TGTGCCAGCAGTTTCGGACAGGGAGGCGCAGATACGCAGTATTTT. As protein: CASSFGQGGADTQYF.

The J gene is TRBJ2-7, the V gene TRBV7-2; 9 nucleotides match TRBD1. This CDR3 spans 18 amino acids. Germline V gene lookup returns CDR1 SGHTA and CDR2 FQGNSA. V gave up 1 base and J gave up 4 bases; unmatched junction bases: 14. The CDR3 sequence: CASSLVPIYRGHMYEQYF. DNA of the CDR3: TGTGCCAGCAGCTTAGTCCCTATTTACAGGGGGCATATGTACGAGCAGTACTTC.

J is TRBJ1-1 and V is TRBV4-1; 9 bases are a match to TRBD1. Germline trimming cut 1 base from V and 3 bases from J; bases unmatched to any gene: 0. Germline V lookup: CDR1 MGHRA, CDR2 YSYEKL. The CDR3 is made up of 14 amino acids. The CDR3 DNA reads TGCGCCAGCAGCCAAGGGACAGGGGACACTGAAGCTTTCTTT. It yields the protein CASSQGTGDTEAFF.

J is TRBJ1-1 and V is TRBV29-1, with D uncertain. There are 13 residues in the CDR3. The V and J ends lost 7 bases and 6 bases respectively, with 18 bases between them. Per germline, CDR1 SQVTM and CDR2 ANQGSEA. The CDR3 sequence: CSGMDPGTAEAFF. Here the CDR3 DNA reads TGCAGCGGAATGGACCCGGGCACTGCTGAAGCTTTCTTT.

The chain joins TRBV5-1 to TRBJ2-1; 9 bases are shared with TRBD2. The germline gives CDR1 SGHRS, CDR2 YFSETQ. This CDR3 has 15 amino acids. The ends lost 0 bases at V and 6 bases at J; junction bases unmatched: 4. CDR3 in amino acids: CASSLDLAGTNEQFF. Here the CDR3 DNA reads TGCGCCAGCAGCTTGGATCTAGCGGGGACCAATGAGCAGTTCTTC.

CDR3: CASSDQGAGGYTF. In nucleotides, the CDR3 is TGTGCCAGCAGTGACCAGGGGGCAGGGGGCTACACCTTC. The chain is built from TRBV6-1 and TRBJ1-2; 8 positions agree with TRBD1. The V segment lost 3 bases and the J segment 8 bases; nucleotides outside the gene matches: 5. This CDR3 has 13 residues. CDR1 and CDR2 (germline): MNHNS, SASEGT.

The chain links TRBV7-9 to TRBJ1-1, with TRBD1 identical over 7 bases. After removal of 5 bases from V and 2 bases from J, the junction contained 8 bases not matched to a gene. The germline CDR1 and CDR2 sequences are SEHNR and FQNEAQ (reference sequence). The CDR3 sequence is 15 residues long. For the CDR3, the DNA is TGTGCCAGCAGCCCCCGGACAGGTTACAACACTGAAGCTTTCTTT. It specifies CASSPRTGYNTEAFF.

The chain uses TRBV29-1 and TRBJ2-3; TRBD2 matches at 11 bases. The CDR3 length is 16 residues. V was clipped by 4 bases and J by 2 bases; unmatched bases: 8. CDR1 is SQVTM, CDR2 ANQGSEA, per germline. The CDR3 here is CSVVPSSGGTTDTQYF. In DNA, the CDR3 is TGCAGCGTTGTCCCTTCTAGCGGGGGGACCACAGATACGCAGTATTTT.

In its sample, this clone was seen a few times. V is TRBV7-8 and J is TRBJ2-7; D gene unclear. The germline CDR1 and CDR2 sequences are SGHVS and FQNEAQ. V was trimmed by 4 bases and J by 7 bases, leaving 14 bases between them. This CDR3 has 13 amino acids. The CDR3 DNA is TGTGCCAGCAGCTCCCCAACCTTGCGAGAGCAGTACTTC. It translates to CASSSPTLREQYF.

The gene calls are TRBV14 and TRBJ1-1; D possibly corresponds to TRBD1 (6 bases). The CDR3 sequence is 16 residues long. CDR1 and CDR2 (germline): SGHDN, FVKESK. The V gene lost 4 bases and the J gene lost 1 base, with 16 bases spanning the gap. The CDR3 DNA sequence: TGTGCCAGCAGCCCGCACAGGGTATGGTGGAACACTGAAGCTTTCTTT. Its protein is CASSPHRVWWNTEAFF. Based on the CDR3 plus reference TRBV14 and TRBJ1-1, the full variable domain is EAGVTQFPSHSVIEKGQTVTLRCDPISGHDNLYWYRRVMGKEIKFLLHFVKESKQDESGMPNNRFLAERTGGTYSTLKVQPAELEDSGVYFCASSPHRVWWNTEAFFGQGTRLTVV.

J is TRBJ2-1 and V is TRBV7-9; weak D call: TRBD1 (7 bases). V lost 5 bases and J 2 bases, leaving 13 bases between the germline ends. CDR3 length: 15 residues. Germline V gene data show CDR1 as SEHNR and CDR2 as FQNEAQ (reference sequence). The DNA of the CDR3 is TGTGCCAGCAGCCCCAGGGGGGCCCCCTACAATGAGCAGTTCTTC. It translates to CASSPRGAPYNEQFF.

The table lists this clone with a count of one. The genes are TRBV30 and TRBJ2-1, with no clear D. Per the germline V gene, CDR1 is GTSNPN and CDR2 is SVGIG (reference sequence). The V end was cut by 0 bases, the J end by 4 bases, with 7 bases between. The CDR3 extends over 13 amino acids. The CDR3 DNA follows: TGTGCCTGGAGTGTTCACCGATACAATGAGCAGTTCTTC. It is translated as CAWSVHRYNEQFF.

This clone was seen a few times. Distinct nucleotide sequences in the sample also encode this CDR3. The chain recombines TRBV15 with TRBJ2-7, with TRBD2 as a possible D gene (6 bases). CDR1 is LNHNV and CDR2 is YYDKDF in the germline V gene (reference sequence). V was clipped by 0 bases and J by 4 bases, with 10 bases between them. This CDR3 comprises 14 residues. CDR3 residues: CATSRDGGSYEQYF. The CDR3 region has the DNA TGTGCCACCAGCAGAGATGGGGGGTCGTACGAGCAGTACTTC. Together with reference TRBV15 and TRBJ2-7, the CDR3 gives the full variable domain: DAMVIQNPRYQVTQFGKPVTLSCSQTLNHNVMYWYQQKSSQAPKLLFHYYDKDFNNEADTPDNFQSRRPNTSFCFLDIRSPGLGDTAMYLCATSRDGGSYEQYFGPGTRLTVT.

The chain has TRBV20-1 and TRBJ1-2; D unresolved. Germline-derived CDR1 and CDR2 are DFQATT and SNEGSKA (reference sequence). V was shortened by 0 bases and J by 13 bases, with 12 bases between the two germline ends. The CDR3 loop spans 11 amino acids. The DNA for the CDR3 is TGCAGTGCTAGAGATCGGGATCGGGGCACCTTC. Translated: CSARDRDRGTF.

The chain uses TRBV30 and TRBJ1-5, with D maybe TRBD1 (5 bases). Trimming cost V 2 bases and J 5 bases, with 10 bases left between them. This CDR3 has 13 residues. The V gene's germline CDR1 is GTSNPN and CDR2 SVGIG (reference sequence). The CDR3 nucleotides read TGTGCCTGGAGTCTTGGGGCAGATCAGCCCCAGCATTTT. Its protein is CAWSLGADQPQHF.

The chain recombines TRBV13 with TRBJ2-3; no clear D gene. The CDR3 sequence is 14 residues long. Germline-derived CDR1 and CDR2 are PRHDT and FYEKMQ (reference sequence). Trimming shortened V by 6 bases and J by 4 bases, and 14 bases separated the two germline ends. CDR3 loop: CASRSTAAADTQYF. The CDR3 nucleotides are TGTGCCAGCAGATCGACTGCAGCTGCAGATACGCAGTATTTT. Combining the CDR3 with reference TRBV13 and TRBJ2-3 gives the whole variable domain AAGVIQSPRHLIKEKRETATLKCYPIPRHDTVYWYQQGPGQDPQFLISFYEKMQSDKGSIPDRFSAQQFSDYHSELNMSSLELGDSALYFCASRSTAAADTQYFGPGTRLTVL.

This rearrangement joins TRBV4-3 to TRBJ2-7, with D perhaps being TRBD1 or TRBD2 (5 bases each). Germline CDR1 reads LGHNA; CDR2 reads YSLEER. The CDR3 covers 15 residues. V gave up 0 bases and J gave up 6 bases, with 15 bases separating them. Here the CDR3 DNA reads TGCGCCAGCAGCCAAGACGTCCGGGGAAGGGGCGAGCAGTACTTC. Protein product: CASSQDVRGRGEQYF.

V and J are TRBV4-3 and TRBJ1-2; no definite D call. This CDR3 has 14 residues. The V end lost 0 bases, the J end lost 4 bases, and 9 bases lay between the germline ends. Germline V gives CDR1 LGHNA, CDR2 YSLEER. The CDR3 protein is CASSQDSSIYGYTF. DNA of the CDR3: TGCGCCAGCAGCCAAGACAGTTCAATCTATGGCTACACCTTC.

CDR3 amino acids: CASSLGRGDQPQHF. The DNA of the CDR3 is TGTGCCAGCTCACTCGGACGGGGCGATCAGCCCCAGCATTTT. V and J are TRBV18 and TRBJ1-5; perhaps TRBD1 as D (5 bases). Germline V lookup: CDR1 KGHSH, CDR2 LQKENI. The length of the CDR3 is 14 residues. Trimming pared 4 bases from V and 5 bases from J, leaving 12 bases between.